This is a list of T cell receptor beta chains from one sample in a study of cytomegalovirus exposure and HLA in healthy donors. Libraries were prepared by immunoSEQ multiplex PCR; TCRdb keeps only in-frame clonotypes and omits some of them. The data show under 200,000 clones, more than 60% seen once. The sequencing input was PBMCs. These receptors were obtained from a female donor in good health and CMV-seronegative. Both conserved end residues are part of each CDR3.

TRBV2	TRBJ1-6	CASSLRTVNNSPLHF
TRBV9	TRBJ1-2	CASSAQRTGGGYGYTF
TRBV30	TRBJ1-2	CAWSVRAGAYGYTF
TRBV2	TRBJ1-6	CASSERFGVENSPLHF
TRBV4-3	TRBJ2-7	CASSRGLAGGSSYEQYF
TRBV6-4	TRBJ2-1	CASSILAGGFSEQFF
TRBV4-3	TRBJ2-3	CASSQAPRDREGDTQYF
TRBV6-1	TRBJ1-6	CASSAQRGQNSPLHF
TRBV13	TRBJ2-7	CASSSTGLTYEQYF
TRBV7-9	TRBJ2-1	CASSPGQGGNEQFF
TRBV18	TRBJ1-5	CASSPPLGQGAQPQHF
TRBV29-1	TRBJ2-1	CSGSRAGGEQFF
TRBV19	TRBJ2-3	CASSAERGLGGDTQYF
TRBV28	TRBJ2-7	CASSLRGTGDEQYF
TRBV7-9	TRBJ1-6	CASSMYQGSPLHF
TRBV4-1	TRBJ1-2	CASSLRQDDNYGYTF
TRBV28	TRBJ1-3	CASSWRQGAGNTIYF
TRBV7-7	TRBJ2-7	CASSPGLAGSYEQYF
TRBV5-1	TRBJ1-1	CASSLGDAGDTEAFF
TRBV5-8	TRBJ2-4	CASSLTGTGGPQNIQYF
TRBV28	TRBJ1-5	CASSLRRRSGNQPQHF
TRBV20-1	TRBJ1-2	CSAGQGGYTF
TRBV5-6	TRBJ1-5	CASSFRQNSNQPQHF
TRBV30	TRBJ1-2	CAWKGGGADGYTF
TRBV27	TRBJ1-2	CASSLLGQGNYGYTF
TRBV7-2	TRBJ1-5	CASSANSGAGQPQHF
TRBV14	TRBJ2-7	CASSQDPGITYEQYF
TRBV19	TRBJ2-5	CASSIGQGVGTQYF
TRBV9	TRBJ2-2	CASSPLDRSTNTGELFF
TRBV7-9	TRBJ1-1	CASSLRGSMNTEAFF
TRBV5-4	TRBJ2-7	CASSLWAGPDEQYF
TRBV5-8	TRBJ2-1	CASSLLNEQFF
TRBV11-2	TRBJ2-7	CVSSLASGRHEQYF
TRBV4-3	TRBJ1-5	CASSQDYGGWEPQHF
TRBV7-3	TRBJ2-5	CASSPAGRPQETQYF
TRBV30	TRBJ1-2	CAWRVWASNYGYTF
TRBV7-8	TRBJ1-6	CASSLAGRDRGNSPLHF
TRBV19	TRBJ2-3	CASSIRQVSKRAITDTQYF
TRBV5-1	TRBJ1-2	CASSLEGQGYGYTF
TRBV27	.	CASSSPQQVRNEQYF
TRBV11-2	TRBJ2-7	CASSLGTGTSYEQYF
TRBV28	TRBJ1-3	CASSPPVGAAGNTIYF
TRBV5-6	TRBJ1-2	CASSSGTAIRGYGYTF
TRBV13	TRBJ2-3	CASSDRVSGRGSDTQYF
TRBV5-1	TRBJ1-2	CASSGNRAEGGYTF
TRBV4-2	TRBJ2-7	CASSQELGRAVDEQYF
TRBV14	TRBJ1-1	CASSQVRPNTEAFF